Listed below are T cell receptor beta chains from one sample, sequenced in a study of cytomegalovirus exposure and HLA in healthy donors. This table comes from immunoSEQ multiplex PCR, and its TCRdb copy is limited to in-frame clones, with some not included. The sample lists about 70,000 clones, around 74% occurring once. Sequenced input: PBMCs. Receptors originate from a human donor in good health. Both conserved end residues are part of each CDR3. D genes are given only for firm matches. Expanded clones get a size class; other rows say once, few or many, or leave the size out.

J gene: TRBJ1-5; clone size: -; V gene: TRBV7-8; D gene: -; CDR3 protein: CASSSDRISNQPQHF; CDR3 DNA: TGTGCCAGCAGCTCCGACAGAATCAGCAATCAGCCCCAGCATTTT
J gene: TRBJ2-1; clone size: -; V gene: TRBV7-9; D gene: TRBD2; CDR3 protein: CASSLLAGGGGDEQFF; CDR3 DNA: TGTGCCAGCAGCTTATTAGCGGGAGGTGGGGGGGATGAGCAGTTCTTC
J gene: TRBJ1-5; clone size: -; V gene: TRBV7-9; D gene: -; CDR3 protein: CASSLQGNQPQHF; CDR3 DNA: TGTGCCAGCAGCTTACAGGGGAATCAGCCCCAGCATTTT
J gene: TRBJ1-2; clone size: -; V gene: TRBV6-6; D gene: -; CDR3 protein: CASRKVSGEWGGYTF; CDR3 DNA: TGTGCCAGCAGAAAAGTTAGCGGGGAGTGGGGTGGCTACACCTTC
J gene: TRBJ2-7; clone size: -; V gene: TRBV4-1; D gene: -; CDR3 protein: CASSQDHGGLSYEQYF; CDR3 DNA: TGCGCCAGCAGCCAAGATCATGGAGGCCTCTCCTACGAGCAGTACTTC
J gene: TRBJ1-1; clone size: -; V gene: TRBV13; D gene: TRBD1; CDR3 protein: CASSSRDREENTEAFF; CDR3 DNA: TGTGCCAGCAGCTCCAGGGACAGGGAGGAGAACACTGAAGCTTTCTTT
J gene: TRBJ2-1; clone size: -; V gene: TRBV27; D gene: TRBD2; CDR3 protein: CASSPPYSGSYHEQFF; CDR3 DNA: TGTGCCAGCAGTCCCCCGTACAGCGGGAGTTATCATGAGCAGTTCTTC
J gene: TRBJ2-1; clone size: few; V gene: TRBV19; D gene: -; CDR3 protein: CASSISGNNEQFF; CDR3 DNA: TGTGCCAGTAGTATTTCGGGAAACAATGAGCAGTTCTTC
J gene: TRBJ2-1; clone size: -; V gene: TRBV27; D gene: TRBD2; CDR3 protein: CASSQLGLAKYNEQFF; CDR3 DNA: TGTGCCAGCAGCCAATTGGGACTAGCGAAGTACAATGAGCAGTTCTTC
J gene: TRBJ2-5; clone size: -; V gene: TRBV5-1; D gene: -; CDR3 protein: CASSLALAGQETQYF; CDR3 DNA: TGCGCCAGCAGCTTGGCCTTGGCAGGGCAAGAGACCCAGTACTTC
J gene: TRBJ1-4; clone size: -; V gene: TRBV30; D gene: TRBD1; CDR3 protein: CAWSVRTGPNEKLFF; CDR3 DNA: TGTGCCTGGAGTGTTCGGACAGGGCCGAATGAAAAACTGTTTTTT
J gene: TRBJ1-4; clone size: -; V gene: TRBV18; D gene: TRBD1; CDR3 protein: CASSPDRQGEKLFF; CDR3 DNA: TGTGCCAGCTCACCGGACAGGCAGGGTGAAAAACTGTTTTTT
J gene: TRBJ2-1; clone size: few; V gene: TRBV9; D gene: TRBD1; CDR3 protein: CASSGGQGPFEQFF; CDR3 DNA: TGTGCCAGCAGCGGGGGACAGGGCCCCTTCGAGCAGTTCTTC
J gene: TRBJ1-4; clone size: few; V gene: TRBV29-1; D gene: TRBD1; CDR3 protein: CSARDSSNEKLFF; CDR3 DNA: TGCAGCGCCCGGGACAGCTCTAATGAAAAACTGTTTTTT
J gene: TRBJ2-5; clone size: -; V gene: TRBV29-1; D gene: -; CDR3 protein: CSTPGNGGETQYF; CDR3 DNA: TGCAGCACCCCCGGGAACGGCGGGGAGACCCAGTACTTC
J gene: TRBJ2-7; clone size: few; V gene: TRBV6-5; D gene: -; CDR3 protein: CASSSTPGSYEQYF; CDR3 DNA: TGTGCCAGCAGTTCGACACCCGGCTCCTACGAGCAGTACTTC
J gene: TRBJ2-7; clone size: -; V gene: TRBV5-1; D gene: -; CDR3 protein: CASSLLGQEQYF; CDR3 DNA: TGCGCCAGCAGCTTACTAGGCCAAGAGCAGTACTTC
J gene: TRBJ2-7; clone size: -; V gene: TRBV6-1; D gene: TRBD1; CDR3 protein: CASSRGQESSYEQYF; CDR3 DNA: TGTGCCAGCAGCCGCGGACAGGAGAGCTCCTACGAGCAGTACTTC
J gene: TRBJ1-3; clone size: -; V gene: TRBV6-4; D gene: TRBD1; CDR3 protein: CASSDATGGRGKPGNTIYF; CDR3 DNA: TGTGCCAGCAGTGACGCGACAGGAGGCAGGGGGAAACCTGGAAACACCATATATTTT
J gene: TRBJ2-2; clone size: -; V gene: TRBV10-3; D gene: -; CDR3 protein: CAISESRTADTGELFF; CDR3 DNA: TGTGCCATCAGTGAGTCTAGGACTGCCGACACCGGGGAGCTGTTTTTT
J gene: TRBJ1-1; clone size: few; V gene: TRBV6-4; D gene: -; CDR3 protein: CASRSMVGNTEAFF; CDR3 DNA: TGTGCCAGCAGGTCTATGGTGGGCAACACTGAAGCTTTCTTT
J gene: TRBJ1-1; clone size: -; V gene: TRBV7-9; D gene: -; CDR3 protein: CASSLRGFTEAFF; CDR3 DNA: TGTGCCAGCAGCTTGCGAGGTTTCACTGAAGCTTTCTTT
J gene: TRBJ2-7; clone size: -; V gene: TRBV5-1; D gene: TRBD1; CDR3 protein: CASSLGTGIMGEQYF; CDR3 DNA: TGCGCCAGCAGCTTGGGGACAGGGATAATGGGGGAGCAGTACTTC
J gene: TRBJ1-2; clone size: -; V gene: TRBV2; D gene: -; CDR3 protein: CASSERRQINYGYTF; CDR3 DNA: TGTGCCAGCAGTGAAAGAAGACAGATAAACTATGGCTACACCTTC
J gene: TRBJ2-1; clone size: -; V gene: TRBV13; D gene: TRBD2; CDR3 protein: CASSQGGLASYNEQFF; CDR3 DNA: TGTGCCAGCAGCCAAGGGGGACTAGCGTCCTACAATGAGCAGTTCTTC
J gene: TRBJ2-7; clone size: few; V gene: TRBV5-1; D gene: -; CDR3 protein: CASSSGTSSYEQYF; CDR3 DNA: TGCGCCAGCAGCTCTGGGACATCTTCCTACGAGCAGTACTTC
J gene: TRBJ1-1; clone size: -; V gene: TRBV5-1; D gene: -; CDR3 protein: CASSLGSNTEAFF; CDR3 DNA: TGCGCCAGCAGCCTGGGCAGTAACACTGAAGCTTTCTTT
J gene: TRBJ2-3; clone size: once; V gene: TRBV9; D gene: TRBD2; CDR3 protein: CASSVGGVLTDTQYF; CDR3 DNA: TGTGCCAGCAGCGTGGGGGGGGTCCTCACAGATACGCAGTATTTT
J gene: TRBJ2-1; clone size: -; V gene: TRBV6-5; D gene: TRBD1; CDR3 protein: CASSYGQGFYNEQFF; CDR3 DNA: TGTGCCAGCAGTTACGGACAGGGATTCTACAATGAGCAGTTCTTC
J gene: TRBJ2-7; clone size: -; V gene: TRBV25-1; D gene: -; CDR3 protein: CASSERGGNDEQYF; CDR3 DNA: TGTGCCAGCAGTGAACGCGGCGGGAACGACGAGCAGTACTTC
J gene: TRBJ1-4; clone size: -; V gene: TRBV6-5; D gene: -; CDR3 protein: CASSRSTKSNEKLFF; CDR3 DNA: TGTGCCAGCTCTCGTTCGACAAAATCGAATGAAAAACTGTTTTTT
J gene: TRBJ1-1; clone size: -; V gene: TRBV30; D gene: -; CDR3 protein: CAWSVMGATSEAFF; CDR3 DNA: TGTGCCTGGAGTGTAATGGGGGCAACGTCCGAAGCTTTCTTT
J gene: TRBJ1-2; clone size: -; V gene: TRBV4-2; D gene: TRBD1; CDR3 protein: CASSQDRGWDYGYTF; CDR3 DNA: TGTGCCAGCAGCCAAGACAGGGGGTGGGACTATGGCTACACCTTC
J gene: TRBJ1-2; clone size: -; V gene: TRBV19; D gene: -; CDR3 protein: CASSPDTAPYGYTF; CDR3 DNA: TGTGCCAGTAGTCCCGACACCGCTCCCTATGGCTACACCTTC
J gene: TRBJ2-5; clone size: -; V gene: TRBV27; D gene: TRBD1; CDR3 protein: CASSTPGQGEETQYF; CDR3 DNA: TGTGCCAGCAGTACCCCGGGACAGGGAGAAGAGACCCAGTACTTC
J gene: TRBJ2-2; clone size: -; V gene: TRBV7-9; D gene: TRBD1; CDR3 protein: CASSHRQGANTGELFF; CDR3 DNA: TGTGCCAGCAGTCACCGACAGGGGGCGAACACCGGGGAGCTGTTTTTT
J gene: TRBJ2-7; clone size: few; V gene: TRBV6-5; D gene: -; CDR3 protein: CASHSARPYEQYF; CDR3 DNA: TGTGCCAGCCACTCTGCGCGCCCCTACGAGCAGTACTTC
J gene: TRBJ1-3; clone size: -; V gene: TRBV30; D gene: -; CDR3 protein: CAWSVLEGAGNTIYF; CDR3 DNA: TGTGCCTGGAGTGTACTCGAGGGAGCTGGAAACACCATATATTTT
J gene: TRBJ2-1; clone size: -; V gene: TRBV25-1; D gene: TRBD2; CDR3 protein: CASSTSGTYNEQFF; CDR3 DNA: TGTGCCAGTTCCACTAGCGGGACATACAATGAGCAGTTCTTC
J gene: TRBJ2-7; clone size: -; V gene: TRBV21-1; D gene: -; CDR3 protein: CASSKARQGAYEQYF; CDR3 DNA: TGTGCCAGCAGCAAAGCCAGGCAGGGGGCCTACGAGCAGTACTTC
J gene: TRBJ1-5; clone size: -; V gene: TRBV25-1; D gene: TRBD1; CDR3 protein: CASSEGTDYSNQPQHF; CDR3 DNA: TGTGCCAGCAGTGAGGGGACAGATTATAGCAATCAGCCCCAGCATTTT
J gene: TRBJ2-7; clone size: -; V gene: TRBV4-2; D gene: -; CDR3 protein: CASSKHLDGEQYF; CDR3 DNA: TGTGCCAGCAGCAAGCACCTAGACGGCGAGCAGTACTTC
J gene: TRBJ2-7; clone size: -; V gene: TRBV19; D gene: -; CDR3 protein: CASSISSGGYEQYF; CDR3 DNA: TGTGCCAGTAGTATATCCAGCGGCGGCTACGAGCAGTACTTC
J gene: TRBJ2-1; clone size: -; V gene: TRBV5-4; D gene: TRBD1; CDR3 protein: CASSLWDRGLGEQFF; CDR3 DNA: TGTGCCAGCAGCTTGTGGGACAGGGGGCTCGGTGAGCAGTTCTTC
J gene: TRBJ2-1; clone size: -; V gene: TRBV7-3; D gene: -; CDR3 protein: CASSERELGEQFF; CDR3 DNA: TGTGCCAGCAGCGAACGGGAGTTGGGTGAGCAGTTCTTC
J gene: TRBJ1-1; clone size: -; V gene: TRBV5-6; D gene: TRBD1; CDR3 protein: CASSFRDRVRTEAFF; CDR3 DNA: TGTGCCAGCAGCTTCCGGGACAGGGTGAGGACTGAAGCTTTCTTT
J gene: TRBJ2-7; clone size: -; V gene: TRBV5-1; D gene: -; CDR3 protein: CASSPPTRSYEQYF; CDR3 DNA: TGCGCCAGCAGCCCCCCGACTAGATCCTACGAGCAGTACTTC
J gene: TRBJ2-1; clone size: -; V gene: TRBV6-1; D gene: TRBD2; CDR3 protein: CASSEGRTSGRQFF; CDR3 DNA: TGTGCCAGCAGTGAAGGCCGGACTAGCGGGAGGCAGTTCTTC
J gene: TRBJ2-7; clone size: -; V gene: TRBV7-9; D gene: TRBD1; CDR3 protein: CSSSPRTGGPYEQYF; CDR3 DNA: TGTTCCAGCAGCCCCCGGACAGGGGGCCCATACGAGCAGTACTTC
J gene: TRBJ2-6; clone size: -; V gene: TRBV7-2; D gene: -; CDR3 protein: CASSPRASGANVLTF; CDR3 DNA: TGTGCCAGCAGCCCCAGGGCCTCTGGGGCCAACGTCCTGACTTTC
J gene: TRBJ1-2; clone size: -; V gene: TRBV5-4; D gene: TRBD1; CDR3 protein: CASSFSDRVGGGYTF; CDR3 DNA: TGTGCCAGCAGCTTTTCCGACAGGGTTGGAGGTGGCTACACCTTC
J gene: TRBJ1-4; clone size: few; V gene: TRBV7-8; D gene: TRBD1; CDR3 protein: CASSPTRQGPNEKLFF; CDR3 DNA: TGTGCCAGCAGCCCAACCCGACAGGGGCCCAATGAAAAACTGTTTTTT
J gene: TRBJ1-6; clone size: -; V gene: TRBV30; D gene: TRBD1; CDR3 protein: CAWSRDRGPRNSPLHF; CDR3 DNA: TGTGCCTGGAGCCGGGACAGGGGGCCTCGGAATTCACCCCTCCACTTT
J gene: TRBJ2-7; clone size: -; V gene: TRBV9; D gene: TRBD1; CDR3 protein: CASSAGTGPYEQYF; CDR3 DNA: TGTGCCAGCAGCGCCGGGACAGGGCCCTACGAGCAGTACTTC
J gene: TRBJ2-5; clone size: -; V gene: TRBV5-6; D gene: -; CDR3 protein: CASSPTPRGETQYF; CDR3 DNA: TGTGCCAGCAGCCCTACTCCTAGGGGCGAGACCCAGTACTTC
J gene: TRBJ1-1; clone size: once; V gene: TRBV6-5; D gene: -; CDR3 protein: CASSYSATNTEAFF; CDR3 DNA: TGTGCCAGCAGTTACTCCGCTACGAACACTGAAGCTTTCTTT
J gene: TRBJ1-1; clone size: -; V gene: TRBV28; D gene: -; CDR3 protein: CASSLSSAGRGEAFF; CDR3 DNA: TGTGCCAGCAGTTTATCCTCCGCAGGGAGGGGTGAAGCTTTCTTT
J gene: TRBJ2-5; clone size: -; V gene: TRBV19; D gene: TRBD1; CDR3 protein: CASSLSGQRIETQYF; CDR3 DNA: TGTGCCAGTAGTCTATCGGGACAGCGTATTGAGACCCAGTACTTC
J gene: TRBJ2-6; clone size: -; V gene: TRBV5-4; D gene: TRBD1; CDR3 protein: CASSSGTALSSGANVLTF; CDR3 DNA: TGTGCCAGCAGCTCCGGGACAGCACTCAGCTCTGGGGCCAACGTCCTGACTTTC